This T cell receptor beta chain originates from a study of neurological immune-mediated disorders. Study-wide findings and caveats: While HTLV-1-associated myelopathy showed the greatest TCR clonal expansion, multiple sclerosis showed the least, falling below healthy controls.

Per the germline V gene, CDR1 is SGHRS and CDR2 is YFSETQ. Losses at the gene ends were 4 bases for V and 3 bases for J; bases not matched to a gene: 5. CDR3 size: 15 residues. This clonotype was observed at least ten times. The target antigen is unknown. Template-switch 5'RACE cDNA synthesis added a 10-nucleotide unique molecular identifier. Using its own MiXCR run on the 5' RACE reads, TCRdb lists one record per CDR3 protein. The data hold about 50,000 distinct CDR3 sequences, with around 10% observed a single time. The chain has TRBV5-1 and TRBJ2-7; 12 bases are a match to TRBD1. Sequenced material: PBMCs. This sequence was found in a man between 65 and 80 years old with HTLV-1-associated myelopathy (HAM/TSP). For the CDR3, the DNA is TGCGCCAGCAGCGCGGGGACAGGGGGCTTCTACGAGCAGTACTTC. This encodes CASSAGTGGFYEQYF. The full variable domain, completed using reference TRBV5-1 and TRBJ2-7, is KAGVTQTPRYLIKTRGQQVTLSCSPISGHRSVSWYQQTPGQGLQFLFEYFSETQRNKGNFPGRFSGRQFSNSRSEMNVSTLELGDSALYLCASSAGTGGFYEQYFGPGTRLTVT.